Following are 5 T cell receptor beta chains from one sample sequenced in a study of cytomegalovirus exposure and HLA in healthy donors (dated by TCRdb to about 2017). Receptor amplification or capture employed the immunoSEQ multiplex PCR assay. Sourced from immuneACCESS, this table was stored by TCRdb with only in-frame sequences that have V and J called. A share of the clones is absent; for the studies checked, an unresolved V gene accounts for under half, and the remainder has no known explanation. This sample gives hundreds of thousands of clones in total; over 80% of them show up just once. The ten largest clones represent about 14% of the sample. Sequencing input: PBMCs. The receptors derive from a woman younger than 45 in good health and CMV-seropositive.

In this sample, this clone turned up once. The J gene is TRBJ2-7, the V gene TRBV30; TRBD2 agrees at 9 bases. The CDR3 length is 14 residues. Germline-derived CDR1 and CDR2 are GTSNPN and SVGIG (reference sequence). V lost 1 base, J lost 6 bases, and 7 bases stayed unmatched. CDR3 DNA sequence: TGTGCCTGGAGTGATAGCGGGAGAATTCCCGAGCAGTACTTC. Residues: CAWSDSGRIPEQYF.

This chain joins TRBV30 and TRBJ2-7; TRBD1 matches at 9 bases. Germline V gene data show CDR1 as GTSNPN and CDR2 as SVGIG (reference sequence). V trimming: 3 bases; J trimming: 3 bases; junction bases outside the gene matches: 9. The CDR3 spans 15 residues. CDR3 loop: CAWRDRGLRFYEQYF. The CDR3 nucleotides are TGTGCCTGGAGGGACAGGGGTCTCCGTTTCTACGAGCAGTACTTC.

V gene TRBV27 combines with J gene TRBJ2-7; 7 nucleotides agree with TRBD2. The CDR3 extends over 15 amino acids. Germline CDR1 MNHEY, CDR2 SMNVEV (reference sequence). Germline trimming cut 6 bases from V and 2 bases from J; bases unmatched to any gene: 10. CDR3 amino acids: CASSRSGLGTYEQYF. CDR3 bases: TGTGCCAGCAGCCGTAGCGGGTTAGGGACCTACGAGCAGTACTTC.

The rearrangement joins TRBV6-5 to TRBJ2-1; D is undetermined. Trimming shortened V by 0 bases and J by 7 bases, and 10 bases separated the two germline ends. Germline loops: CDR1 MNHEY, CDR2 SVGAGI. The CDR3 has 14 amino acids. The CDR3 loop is CASSYSSPGNEQFF. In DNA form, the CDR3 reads TGTGCCAGCAGTTACTCGAGTCCCGGGAATGAGCAGTTCTTC.

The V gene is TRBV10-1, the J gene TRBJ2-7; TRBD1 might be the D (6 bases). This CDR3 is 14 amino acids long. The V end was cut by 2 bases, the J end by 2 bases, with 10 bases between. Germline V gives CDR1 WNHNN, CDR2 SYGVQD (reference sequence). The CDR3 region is CASSEPGQPYEQYF. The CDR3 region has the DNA TGCGCCAGCAGTGAGCCCGGACAGCCCTACGAGCAGTACTTC.